The T cell receptor (beta chain) described here comes from a study of blood T cells in healthy people across ages. Study at large: Researchers report that template switching captured about one barcoded beta molecule per two T cells.

Next came a second PCR, run for roughly 6 to 11 cycles, which used a sample-barcoded 5' primer along with a J-beta primer mix. The authors tagged each cDNA molecule using a template-switch adaptor with 12 random nucleotides. TCRdb re-called the 5' RACE reads through MiXCR, storing one row per CDR3 protein. Altogether 250,000 to 300,000 distinct CDR3 sequences are present, 27% being singletons, with the ten largest covering roughly 30%. CDR1 and CDR2 from the germline V gene are MNHEY and SVGAGI. Trimming removed 6 bases at V and 4 bases at J, with 12 bases between. This CDR3 region has 13 residues. Source material: blood. This chain joins TRBV6-5 and TRBJ1-2; D perhaps matches TRBD1 (5 bases). The TCR sequence derives from a woman aged 70-85 years in good health. In DNA, the CDR3 is TGTGCCAGCAGAACGGGGGGGGGCTATGGCTACACCTTC. This gives the protein CASRTGGGYGYTF.